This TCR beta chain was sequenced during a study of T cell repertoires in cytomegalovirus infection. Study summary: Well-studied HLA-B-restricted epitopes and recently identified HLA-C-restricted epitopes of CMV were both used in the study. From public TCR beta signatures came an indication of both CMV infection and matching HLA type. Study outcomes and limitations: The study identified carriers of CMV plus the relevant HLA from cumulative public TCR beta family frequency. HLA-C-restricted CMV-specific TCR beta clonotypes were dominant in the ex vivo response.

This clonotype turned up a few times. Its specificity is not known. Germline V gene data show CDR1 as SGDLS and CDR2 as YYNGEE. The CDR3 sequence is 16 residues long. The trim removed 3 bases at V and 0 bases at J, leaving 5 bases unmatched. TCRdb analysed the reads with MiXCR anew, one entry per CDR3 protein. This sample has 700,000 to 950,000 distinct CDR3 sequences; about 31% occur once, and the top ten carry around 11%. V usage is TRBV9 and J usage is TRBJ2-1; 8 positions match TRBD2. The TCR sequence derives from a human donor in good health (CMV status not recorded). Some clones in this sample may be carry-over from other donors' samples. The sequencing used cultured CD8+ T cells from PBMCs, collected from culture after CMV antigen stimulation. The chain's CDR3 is CASSALGGASYNEQFF. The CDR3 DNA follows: TGTGCCAGCAGCGCTCTCGGGGGGGCCTCCTACAATGAGCAGTTCTTC.